This T cell receptor (beta chain) was profiled in a study of shared clonotypes between healthy human individuals. The study's findings and limits: Clonotypes which were not shared had lower generation probabilities than clonotypes that all four donors shared. Only a few donors were included, so the genetic and exposure-history diversity represented was limited.

V was cut by 2 bases and J by 4 bases, with 23 bases left in between. This CDR3 has 18 residues. Per germline, CDR1 LGHNA and CDR2 YSLEER. Partitioning of CD4+ cells yielded a CD45RA+ naive subset and a CD45RA-negative memory subset. Turning to this clone: What it binds is unknown.

It was at deep level that the assay was run. Method: immunoSEQ multiplex PCR; TCRdb's copy keeps in-frame clones and lacks some. The sample has under 2.5 million clones, roughly 92% seen once. The V and J genes are TRBV4-3 and TRBJ1-2, with D hard to call. The sequencing input was naive CD4+ T cells from PBMCs. The subset is: CD45RA+ positively selected. This clonotype originated in a man aged 18 to 30 in good health. Some clones in this sample may be carry-over from other donors' samples. The CDR3 DNA reads TGCGCCAGCAGCCAACAAGAAGTGATGGGCCTCGCAACCTATGGCTACACCTTC. Protein product: CASSQQEVMGLATYGYTF.